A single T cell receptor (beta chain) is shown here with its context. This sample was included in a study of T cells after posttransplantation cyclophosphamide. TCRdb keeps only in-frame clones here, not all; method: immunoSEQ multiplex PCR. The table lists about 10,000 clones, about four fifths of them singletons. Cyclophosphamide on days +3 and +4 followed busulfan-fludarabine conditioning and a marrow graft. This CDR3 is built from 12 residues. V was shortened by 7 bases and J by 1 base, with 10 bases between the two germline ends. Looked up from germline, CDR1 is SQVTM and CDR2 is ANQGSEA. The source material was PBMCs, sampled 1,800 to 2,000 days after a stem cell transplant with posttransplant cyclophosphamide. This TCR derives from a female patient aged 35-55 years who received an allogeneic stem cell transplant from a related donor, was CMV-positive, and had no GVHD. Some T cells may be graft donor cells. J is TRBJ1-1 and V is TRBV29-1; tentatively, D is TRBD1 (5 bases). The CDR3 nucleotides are TGCAGCGCCGGTCAGGGGAACACTGAAGCTTTCTTT. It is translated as CSAGQGNTEAFF.